This entry describes one T cell receptor (beta chain). Antigen specificity is unknown. CDR3 regions of TCR beta were amplified from RNA transcripts. The workflow started with a first-round RT-PCR run with HTBI primers and then moved on to a second-round multiplex PCR. From the multiplex PCR reads, TCRdb called clonotypes with MiXCR, one entry per CDR3 protein. The sample contains 200,000 to 300,000 distinct CDR3 sequences, around 42% of which appear only once. This CDR3 has 17 residues. CDR1 is SGHVS, CDR2 FQNEAQ, per germline. The V and J ends lost 5 bases and 1 base, in that order; junction bases with no gene match: 8. For donors with ophthalmopathy, the disease showed moderate-to-severe activity, reached CAS ≥3 and NOSPECS ≥4, and had lasted under 3 months. Lactation, pregnancy, uncontrolled infections and other autoimmune diseases were all grounds for excluding patients. The authors isolated PBMCs from 8.5 to 10 ml of fresh peripheral blood.

This record belongs to a study of Graves' ophthalmopathy and Graves' hyperthyroidism. The study's findings and limits: Blood repertoires reportedly contained most expanded thyroid clonotypes above 0.001 frequency.

The clonotype was recovered from an adult man with Graves' ophthalmopathy. Sequenced material: peripheral blood. The rearrangement links TRBV7-8 to TRBJ2-2, with 9 bases aligning to TRBD2. The CDR3 spells CASSQDRTSVNTGELFF. Here the CDR3 DNA reads TGTGCCAGCAGCCAAGATCGGACTAGCGTGAACACCGGGGAGCTGTTTTTT.